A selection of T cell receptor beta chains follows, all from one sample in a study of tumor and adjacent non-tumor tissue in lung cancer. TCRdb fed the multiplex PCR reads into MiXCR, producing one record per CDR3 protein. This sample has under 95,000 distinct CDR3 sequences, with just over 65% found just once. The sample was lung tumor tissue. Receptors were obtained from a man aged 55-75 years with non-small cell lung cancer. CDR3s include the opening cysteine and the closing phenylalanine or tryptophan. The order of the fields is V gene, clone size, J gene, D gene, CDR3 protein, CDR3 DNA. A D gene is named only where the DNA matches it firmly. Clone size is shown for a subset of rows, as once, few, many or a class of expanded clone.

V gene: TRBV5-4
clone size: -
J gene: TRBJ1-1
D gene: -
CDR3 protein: CASSPGSRPQSTEAFF
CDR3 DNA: TGTGCCAGCAGCCCTGGGTCCCGACCACAGAGCACTGAAGCTTTCTTT

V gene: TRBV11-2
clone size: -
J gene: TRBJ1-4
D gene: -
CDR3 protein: CASSSGGGATNEKLLF
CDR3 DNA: TGTGCCAGCAGCTCGGGGGGGGGAGCAACTAATGAAAAACTGCTTTTT

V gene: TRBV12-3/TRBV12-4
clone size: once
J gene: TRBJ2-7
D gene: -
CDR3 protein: CASSLEGYERYF
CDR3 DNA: TGTGCCAGCAGTTTAGAGGGCTACGAGCGGTACTTC

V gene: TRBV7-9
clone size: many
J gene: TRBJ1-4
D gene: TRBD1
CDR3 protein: CASSPGTGGSNEKLFF
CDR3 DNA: TGTGCCAGCAGCCCAGGGACAGGGGGCTCTAATGAAAAACTGTTTTTT

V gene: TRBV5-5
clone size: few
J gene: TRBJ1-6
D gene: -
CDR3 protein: CASSLRRGPDSPLHF
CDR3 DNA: TGTGCCAGCAGCCTTAGACGGGGACCTGATTCACCCCTCCACTTT

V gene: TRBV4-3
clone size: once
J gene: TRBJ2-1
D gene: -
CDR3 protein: CASSQGTRVFYNERFF
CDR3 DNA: TGCGCCAGCAGCCAAGGGACGAGGGTTTTCTACAATGAGCGGTTCTTC

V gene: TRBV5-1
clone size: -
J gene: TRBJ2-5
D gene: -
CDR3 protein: CASSLFEGAQYF
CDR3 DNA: TGCGCCAGCAGCTTGTTCGAAGGGGCCCAGTACTTC

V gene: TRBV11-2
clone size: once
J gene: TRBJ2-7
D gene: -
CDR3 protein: CASSLSWREEQYF
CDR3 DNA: TGTGCCAGCAGCTTATCCTGGAGGGAGGAGCAGTACTTC

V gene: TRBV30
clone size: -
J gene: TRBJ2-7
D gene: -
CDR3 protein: CAWSEGLAINYEQYF
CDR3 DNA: TGTGCCTGGAGCGAAGGACTGGCGATAAACTACGAGCAGTACTTC

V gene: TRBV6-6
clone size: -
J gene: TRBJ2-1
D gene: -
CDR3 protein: CASIDSDSPPYGEHFF
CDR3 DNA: TGTGCCAGCATAGATTCGGACAGCCCCCCTTATGGTGAGCATTTCTTC

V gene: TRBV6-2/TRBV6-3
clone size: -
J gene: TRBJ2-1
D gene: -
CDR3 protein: CVSNGGVAINEQFF
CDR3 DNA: TGTGTCAGTAATGGGGGTGTGGCGATCAATGAGCAGTTCTTC

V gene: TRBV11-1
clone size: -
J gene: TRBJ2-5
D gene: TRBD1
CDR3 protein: CANSSGQGQEARYF
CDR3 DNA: TGTGCCAACAGCTCCGGACAGGGCCAAGAGGCCCGGTACTTC

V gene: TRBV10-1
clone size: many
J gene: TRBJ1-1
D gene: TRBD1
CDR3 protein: CASRRDRGMGTEAFF
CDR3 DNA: TGCGCCAGCAGACGGGACAGGGGAATGGGCACTGAAGCTTTCTTT

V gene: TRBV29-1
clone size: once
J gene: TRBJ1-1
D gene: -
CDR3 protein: CSVHPPTTEASF
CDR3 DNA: TGCAGCGTTCACCCCCCGACTACTGAAGCTTCCTTT

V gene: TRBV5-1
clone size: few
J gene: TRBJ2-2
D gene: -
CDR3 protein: CASSLVGTSAGELFF
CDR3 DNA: TGCGCCAGCAGCTTGGTGGGGACGAGCGCCGGGGAGCTGTTTTTT

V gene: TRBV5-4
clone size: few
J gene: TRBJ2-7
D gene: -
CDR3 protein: CAGSNSKSSYEQYF
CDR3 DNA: TGTGCCGGCAGCAACAGCAAGAGCTCCTACGAGCAGTACTTC

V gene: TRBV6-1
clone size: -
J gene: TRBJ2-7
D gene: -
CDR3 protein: CASSEDYWSVQYF
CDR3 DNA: TGTGCCAGCAGTGAGGATTACTGGTCCGTGCAGTACTTC

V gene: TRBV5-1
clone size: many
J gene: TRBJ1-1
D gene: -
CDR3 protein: CASDTRTENTEAFF
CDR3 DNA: TGCGCCAGCGATACTAGGACAGAGAACACTGAAGCTTTCTTT

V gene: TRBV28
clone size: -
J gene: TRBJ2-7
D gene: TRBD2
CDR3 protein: CASITRGRGGSYGQYF
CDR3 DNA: TGTGCCAGCATAACCCGGGGCCGGGGGGGATCCTACGGGCAGTACTTC

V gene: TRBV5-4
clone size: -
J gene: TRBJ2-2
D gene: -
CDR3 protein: CASILRGITGELFF
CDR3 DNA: TGTGCCAGCATCTTAAGGGGAATCACCGGGGAGCTGTTTTTT

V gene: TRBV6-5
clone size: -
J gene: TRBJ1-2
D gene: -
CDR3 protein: CANSTVAGVQTF
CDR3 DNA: TGTGCCAACAGTACGGTAGCGGGGGTTCAGACCTTC

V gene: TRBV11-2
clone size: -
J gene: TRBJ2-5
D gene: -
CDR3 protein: CAGSIGGSVQETQYF
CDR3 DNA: TGTGCCGGCAGTATAGGAGGGTCGGTCCAAGAGACCCAGTACTTC

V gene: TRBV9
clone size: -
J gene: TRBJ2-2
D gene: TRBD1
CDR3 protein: CASSVDGQGARELFF
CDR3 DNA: TGTGCCAGCAGCGTAGATGGACAGGGGGCCCGGGAGCTGTTTTTT

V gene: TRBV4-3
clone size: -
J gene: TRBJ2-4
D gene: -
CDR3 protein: CASSSNREGIQYF
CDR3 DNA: TGCGCCAGCAGCTCAAACAGGGAGGGGATTCAGTACTTC

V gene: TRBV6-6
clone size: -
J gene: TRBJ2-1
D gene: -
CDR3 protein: CASSCGTDEQFF
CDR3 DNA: TGTGCAAGCAGTTGCGGCACTGATGAGCAGTTCTTC

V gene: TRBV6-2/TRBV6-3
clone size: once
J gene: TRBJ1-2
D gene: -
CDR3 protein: CAISCSMGNGDYGYTF
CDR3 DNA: TGTGCCATTAGTTGCTCGATGGGTAACGGTGATTATGGCTACACCTTC

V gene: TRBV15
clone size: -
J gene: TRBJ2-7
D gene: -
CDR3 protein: CATSRDLVHRSWVGQYF
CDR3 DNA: TGTGCCACCAGCAGAGATCTTGTGCACCGTTCTTGGGTCGGGCAGTACTTC

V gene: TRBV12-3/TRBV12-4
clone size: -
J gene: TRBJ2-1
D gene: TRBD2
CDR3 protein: CASNRRPSGGVNEQFF
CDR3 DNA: TGTGCCAGTAACCGCCGACCTAGCGGGGGGGTTAATGAGCAGTTCTTC

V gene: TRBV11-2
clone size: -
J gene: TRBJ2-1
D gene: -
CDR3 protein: CARSLGTRGNEQFF
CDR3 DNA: TGTGCCAGGAGCCTGGGGACGAGGGGGAATGAGCAGTTCTTC

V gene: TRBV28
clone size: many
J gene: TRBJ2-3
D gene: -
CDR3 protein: CASKTYRRGQDTQYF
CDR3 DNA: TGTGCCAGCAAGACGTACAGGCGGGGGCAAGATACGCAGTATTTT

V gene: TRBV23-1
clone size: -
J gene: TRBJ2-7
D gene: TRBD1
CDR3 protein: CAGDRYEQYF
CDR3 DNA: TGCGCCGGGGACAGGTACGAGCAGTACTTC